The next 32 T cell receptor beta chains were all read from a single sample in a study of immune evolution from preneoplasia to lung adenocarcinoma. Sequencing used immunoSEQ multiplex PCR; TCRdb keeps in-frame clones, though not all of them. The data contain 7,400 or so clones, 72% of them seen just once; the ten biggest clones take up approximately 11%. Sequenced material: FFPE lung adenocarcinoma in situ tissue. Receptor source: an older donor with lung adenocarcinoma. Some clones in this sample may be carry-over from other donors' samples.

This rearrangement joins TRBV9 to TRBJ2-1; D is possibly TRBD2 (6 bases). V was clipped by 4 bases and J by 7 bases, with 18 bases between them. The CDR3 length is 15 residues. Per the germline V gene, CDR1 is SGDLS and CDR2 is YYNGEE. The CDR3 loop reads CASSLTKGLSNEQFF. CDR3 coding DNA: TGTGCCAGCAGCTTAACGAAGGGACTTTCTAATGAGCAGTTCTTC.

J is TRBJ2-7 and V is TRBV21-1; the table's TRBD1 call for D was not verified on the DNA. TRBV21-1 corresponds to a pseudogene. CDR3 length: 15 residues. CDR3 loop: CASSKEGQGADEQYF. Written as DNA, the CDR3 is TGTGCCAGCAGCAAAGAGGGACAGGGGGCAGACGAGCAGTACTTC.

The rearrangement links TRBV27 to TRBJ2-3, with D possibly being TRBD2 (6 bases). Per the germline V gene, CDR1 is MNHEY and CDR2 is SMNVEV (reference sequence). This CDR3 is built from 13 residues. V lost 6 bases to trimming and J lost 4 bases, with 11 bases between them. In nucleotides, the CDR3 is TGTGCCAGCAGGGAGGGCCGGGCAGATACGCAGTATTTT. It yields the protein CASREGRADTQYF.

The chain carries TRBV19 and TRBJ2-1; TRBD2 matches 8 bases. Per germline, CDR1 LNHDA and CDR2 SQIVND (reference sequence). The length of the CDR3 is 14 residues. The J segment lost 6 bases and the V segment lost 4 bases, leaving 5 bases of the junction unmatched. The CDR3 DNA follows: TGTGCCAGTAGTACAGGACTAGCTAGCAATGAGCAGTTCTTC. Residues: CASSTGLASNEQFF.

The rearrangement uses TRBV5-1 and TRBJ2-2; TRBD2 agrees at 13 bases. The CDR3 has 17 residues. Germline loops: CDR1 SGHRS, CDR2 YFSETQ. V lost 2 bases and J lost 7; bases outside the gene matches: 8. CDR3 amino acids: CASSFGGTSGEGGELFF. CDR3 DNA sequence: TGCGCCAGCAGCTTTGGCGGGACTAGCGGGGAAGGCGGGGAGCTGTTTTTT. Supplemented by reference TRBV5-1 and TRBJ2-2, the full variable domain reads KAGVTQTPRYLIKTRGQQVTLSCSPISGHRSVSWYQQTPGQGLQFLFEYFSETQRNKGNFPGRFSGRQFSNSRSEMNVSTLELGDSALYLCASSFGGTSGEGGELFFGEGSRLTVL.

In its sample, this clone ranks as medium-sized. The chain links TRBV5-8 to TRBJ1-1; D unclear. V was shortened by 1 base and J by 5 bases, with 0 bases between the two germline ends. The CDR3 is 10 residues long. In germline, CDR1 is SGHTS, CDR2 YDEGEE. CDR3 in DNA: TGTGCCAGCAGCTTGACTGAAGCTTTCTTT. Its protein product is CASSLTEAFF.

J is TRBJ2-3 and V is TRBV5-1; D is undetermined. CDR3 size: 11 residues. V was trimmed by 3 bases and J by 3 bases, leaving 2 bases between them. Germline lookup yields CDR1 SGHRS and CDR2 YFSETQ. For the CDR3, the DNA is TGCGCCAGCAGCTCGACAGATACGCAGTATTTT. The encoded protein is CASSSTDTQYF.

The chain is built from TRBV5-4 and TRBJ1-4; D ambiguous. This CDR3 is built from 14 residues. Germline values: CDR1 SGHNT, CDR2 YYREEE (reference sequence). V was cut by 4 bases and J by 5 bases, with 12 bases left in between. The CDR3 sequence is CASSLTANNEKLFF. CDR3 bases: TGTGCCAGCAGCCTAACAGCGAACAATGAAAAACTGTTTTTT. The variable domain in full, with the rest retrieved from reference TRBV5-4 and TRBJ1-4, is ETGVTQSPTHLIKTRGQQVTLRCSSQSGHNTVSWYQQALGQGPQFIFQYYREEENGRGNFPPRFSGLQFPNYSSELNVNALELDDSALYLCASSLTANNEKLFFGSGTQLSVL.

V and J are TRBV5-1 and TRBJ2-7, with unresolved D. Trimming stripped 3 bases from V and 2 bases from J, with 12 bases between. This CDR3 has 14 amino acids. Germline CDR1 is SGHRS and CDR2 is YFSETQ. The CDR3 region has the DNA TGCGCCAGCAGCTCCTCCAGGCTTACCTACGAGCAGTACTTC. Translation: CASSSSRLTYEQYF. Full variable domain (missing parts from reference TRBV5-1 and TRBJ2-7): KAGVTQTPRYLIKTRGQQVTLSCSPISGHRSVSWYQQTPGQGLQFLFEYFSETQRNKGNFPGRFSGRQFSNSRSEMNVSTLELGDSALYLCASSSSRLTYEQYFGPGTRLTVT.

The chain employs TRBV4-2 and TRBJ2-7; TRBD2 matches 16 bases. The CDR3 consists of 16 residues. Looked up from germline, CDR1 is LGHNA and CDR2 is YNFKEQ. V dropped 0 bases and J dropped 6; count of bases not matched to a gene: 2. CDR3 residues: CASSQDGTSGGAEQYF. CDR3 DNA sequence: TGTGCCAGCAGCCAAGATGGGACTAGCGGGGGGGCCGAGCAGTACTTC.

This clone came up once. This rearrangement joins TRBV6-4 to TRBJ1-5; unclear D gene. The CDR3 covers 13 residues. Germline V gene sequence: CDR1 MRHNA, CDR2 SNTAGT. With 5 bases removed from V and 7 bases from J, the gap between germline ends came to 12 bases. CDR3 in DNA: TGTGCCAGCAGTCCCGACGAGGGACAGCCCCAGCATTTT. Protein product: CASSPDEGQPQHF.

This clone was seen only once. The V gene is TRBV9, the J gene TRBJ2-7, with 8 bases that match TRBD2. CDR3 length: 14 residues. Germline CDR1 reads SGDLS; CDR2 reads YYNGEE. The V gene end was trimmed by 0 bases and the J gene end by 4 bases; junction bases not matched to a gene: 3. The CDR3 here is CASSVAGGQYEQYF. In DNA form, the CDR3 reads TGTGCCAGCAGCGTAGCGGGAGGGCAGTACGAGCAGTACTTC.

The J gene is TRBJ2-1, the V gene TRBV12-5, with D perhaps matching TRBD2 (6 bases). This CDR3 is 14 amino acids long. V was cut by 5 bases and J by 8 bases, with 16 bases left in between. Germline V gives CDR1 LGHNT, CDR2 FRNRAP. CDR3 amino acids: CASGLRAGSDEQFF. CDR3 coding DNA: TGTGCTAGTGGTCTCCGGGCGGGGAGCGATGAGCAGTTCTTC.

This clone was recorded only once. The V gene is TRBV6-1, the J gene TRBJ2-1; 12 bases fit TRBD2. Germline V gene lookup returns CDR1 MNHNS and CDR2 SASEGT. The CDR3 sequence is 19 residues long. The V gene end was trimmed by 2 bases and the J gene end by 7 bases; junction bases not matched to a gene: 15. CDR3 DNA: TGTGCCAGCAGTGAAACTAGCGGGGGGTACCGGCCGGGAGGGAATGAGCAGTTCTTC. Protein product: CASSETSGGYRPGGNEQFF.

The chain's CDR3 is CASSLMGPPSQETQYF. The CDR3 nucleotides read TGTGCCAGCAGCTTAATGGGCCCCCCGAGCCAAGAGACCCAGTACTTC. The rearrangement links TRBV7-3 to TRBJ2-5, with D unresolved. V shed 1 base and J shed 1 base, with 13 bases lying between them. Germline CDR1 SGHTA, CDR2 FQGTGA. The CDR3 has 16 residues.

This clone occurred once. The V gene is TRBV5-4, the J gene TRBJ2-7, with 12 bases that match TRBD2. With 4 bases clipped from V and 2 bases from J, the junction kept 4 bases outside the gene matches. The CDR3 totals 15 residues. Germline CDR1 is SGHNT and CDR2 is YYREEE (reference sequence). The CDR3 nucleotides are TGTGCCAGCAGCCCTAGCGGGGGGGGAACCTACGAGCAGTACTTC. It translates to CASSPSGGGTYEQYF.

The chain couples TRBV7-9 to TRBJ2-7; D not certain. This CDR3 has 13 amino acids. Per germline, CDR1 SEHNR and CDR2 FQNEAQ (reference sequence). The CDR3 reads CGGRSESSYEQYF. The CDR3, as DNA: TGTGGCGGACGGAGCGAGAGCTCCTACGAGCAGTACTTC. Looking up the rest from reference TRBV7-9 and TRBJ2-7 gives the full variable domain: DTGVSQNPRHKITKRGQNVTFRCDPISEHNRLYWYRQTLGQGPEFLTYFQNEAQLEKSRLLSDRFSAERPKGSFSTLEIQRTEQGDSAMYLCGGRSESSYEQYFGPGTRLTVT.

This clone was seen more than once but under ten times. The CDR3 DNA reads as TGTGCCAGCAGGGCGCAGGGGGAATCCTACGAGCAGTACTTC. Residues: CASRAQGESYEQYF. This chain links TRBV7-9 with TRBJ2-7; TRBD1 matches 7 bases. CDR1 SEHNR and CDR2 FQNEAQ come from the germline V gene (reference sequence). Trimming at V came to 6 bases and at J to 1 base, leaving 6 bases not matched to a gene. CDR3 size: 14 residues.

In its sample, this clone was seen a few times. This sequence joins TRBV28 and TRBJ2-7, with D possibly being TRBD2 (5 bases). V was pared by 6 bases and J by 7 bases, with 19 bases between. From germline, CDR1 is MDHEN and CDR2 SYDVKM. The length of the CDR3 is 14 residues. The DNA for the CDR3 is TGTGCCAGCAGCCTACTCCGGGGAGTGAGGGAGCAGTACTTC. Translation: CASSLLRGVREQYF.

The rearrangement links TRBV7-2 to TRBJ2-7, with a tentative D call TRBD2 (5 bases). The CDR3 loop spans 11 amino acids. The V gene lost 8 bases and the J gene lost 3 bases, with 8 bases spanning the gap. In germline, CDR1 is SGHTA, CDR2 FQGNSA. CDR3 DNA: TGTGCCAGCGGGAGAGGCTACGAGCAGTACTTC. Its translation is CASGRGYEQYF.

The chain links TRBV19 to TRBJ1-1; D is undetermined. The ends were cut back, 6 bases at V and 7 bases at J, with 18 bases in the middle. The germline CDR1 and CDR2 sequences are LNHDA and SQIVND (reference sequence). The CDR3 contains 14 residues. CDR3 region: CASSVLVGGREAFF. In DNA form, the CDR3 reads TGTGCCAGTAGCGTACTCGTGGGCGGCCGTGAAGCTTTCTTT.

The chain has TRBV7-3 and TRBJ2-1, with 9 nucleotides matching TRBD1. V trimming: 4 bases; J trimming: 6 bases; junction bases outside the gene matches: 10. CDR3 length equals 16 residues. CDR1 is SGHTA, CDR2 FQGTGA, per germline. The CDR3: CASSSGVGQGRNEQFF. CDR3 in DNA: TGTGCCAGCAGCTCCGGGGTGGGACAGGGTCGCAATGAGCAGTTCTTC.

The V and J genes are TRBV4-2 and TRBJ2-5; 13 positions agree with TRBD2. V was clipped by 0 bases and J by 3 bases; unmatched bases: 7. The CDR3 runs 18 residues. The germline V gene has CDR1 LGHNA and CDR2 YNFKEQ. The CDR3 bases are TGTGCCAGCAGCCAAGAACTAGCGGGGGGGCGGTCCAAAGAGACCCAGTACTTC. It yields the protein CASSQELAGGRSKETQYF.

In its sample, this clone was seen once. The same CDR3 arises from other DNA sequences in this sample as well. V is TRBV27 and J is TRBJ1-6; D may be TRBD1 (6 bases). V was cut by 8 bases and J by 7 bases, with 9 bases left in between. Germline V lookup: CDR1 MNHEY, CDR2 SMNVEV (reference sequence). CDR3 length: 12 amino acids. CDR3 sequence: CASRTANSPLHF. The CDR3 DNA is TGTGCCAGCCGGACAGCCAATTCACCCCTCCACTTT.

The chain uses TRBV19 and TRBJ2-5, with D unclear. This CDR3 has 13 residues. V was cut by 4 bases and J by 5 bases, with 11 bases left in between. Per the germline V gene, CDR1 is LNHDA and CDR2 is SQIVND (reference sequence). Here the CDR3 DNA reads TGTGCCAGTAGTACTCCCCCGAGGGAGACCCAGTACTTC. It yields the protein CASSTPPRETQYF.

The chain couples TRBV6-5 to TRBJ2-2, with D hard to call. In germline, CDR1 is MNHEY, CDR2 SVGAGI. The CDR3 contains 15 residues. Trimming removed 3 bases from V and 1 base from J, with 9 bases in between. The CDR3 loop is CASSYSVGNTGELFF. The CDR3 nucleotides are TGTGCCAGCAGTTATTCGGTAGGGAACACCGGGGAGCTGTTTTTT.

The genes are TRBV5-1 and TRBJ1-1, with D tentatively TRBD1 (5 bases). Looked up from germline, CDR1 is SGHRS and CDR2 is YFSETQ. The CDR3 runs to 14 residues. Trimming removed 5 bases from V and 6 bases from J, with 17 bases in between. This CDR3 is CASRYGAQAPEAFF. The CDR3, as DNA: TGCGCCAGCAGGTATGGGGCCCAGGCCCCTGAAGCTTTCTTT. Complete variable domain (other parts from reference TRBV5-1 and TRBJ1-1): KAGVTQTPRYLIKTRGQQVTLSCSPISGHRSVSWYQQTPGQGLQFLFEYFSETQRNKGNFPGRFSGRQFSNSRSEMNVSTLELGDSALYLCASRYGAQAPEAFFGQGTRLTVV.

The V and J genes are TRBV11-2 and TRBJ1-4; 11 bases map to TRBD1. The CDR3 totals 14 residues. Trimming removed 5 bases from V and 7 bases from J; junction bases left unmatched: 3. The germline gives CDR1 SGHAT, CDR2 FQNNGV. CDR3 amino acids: CASSRDRGIEKLFF. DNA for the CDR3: TGTGCCAGCAGCCGGGACAGGGGGATTGAAAAACTGTTTTTT.

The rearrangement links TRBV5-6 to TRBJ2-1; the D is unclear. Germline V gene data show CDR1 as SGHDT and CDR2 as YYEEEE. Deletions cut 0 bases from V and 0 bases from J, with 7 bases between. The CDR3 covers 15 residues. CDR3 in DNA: TGTGCCAGCAGCTTGGGCGTTAACTCCTACAATGAGCAGTTCTTC. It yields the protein CASSLGVNSYNEQFF.

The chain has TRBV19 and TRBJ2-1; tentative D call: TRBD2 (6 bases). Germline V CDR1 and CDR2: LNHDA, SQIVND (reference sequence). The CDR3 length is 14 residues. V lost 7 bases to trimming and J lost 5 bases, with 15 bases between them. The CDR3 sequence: CASTEHGSNNEQFF. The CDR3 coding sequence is TGTGCCAGTACCGAGCACGGGAGTAACAATGAGCAGTTCTTC.

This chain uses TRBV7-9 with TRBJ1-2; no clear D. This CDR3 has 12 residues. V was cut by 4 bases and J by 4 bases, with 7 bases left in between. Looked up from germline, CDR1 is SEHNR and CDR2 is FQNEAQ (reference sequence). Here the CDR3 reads CASSWGIYGYTF. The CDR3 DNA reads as TGTGCCAGCAGCTGGGGAATCTATGGCTACACCTTC.

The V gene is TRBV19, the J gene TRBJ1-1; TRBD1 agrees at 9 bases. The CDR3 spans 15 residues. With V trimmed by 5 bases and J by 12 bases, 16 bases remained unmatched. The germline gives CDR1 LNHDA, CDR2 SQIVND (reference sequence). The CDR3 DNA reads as TGTGCCAGTAGTCCAAGACAGGGGGTGAGGGAGGTGACTTTCTTT. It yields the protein CASSPRQGVREVTFF.